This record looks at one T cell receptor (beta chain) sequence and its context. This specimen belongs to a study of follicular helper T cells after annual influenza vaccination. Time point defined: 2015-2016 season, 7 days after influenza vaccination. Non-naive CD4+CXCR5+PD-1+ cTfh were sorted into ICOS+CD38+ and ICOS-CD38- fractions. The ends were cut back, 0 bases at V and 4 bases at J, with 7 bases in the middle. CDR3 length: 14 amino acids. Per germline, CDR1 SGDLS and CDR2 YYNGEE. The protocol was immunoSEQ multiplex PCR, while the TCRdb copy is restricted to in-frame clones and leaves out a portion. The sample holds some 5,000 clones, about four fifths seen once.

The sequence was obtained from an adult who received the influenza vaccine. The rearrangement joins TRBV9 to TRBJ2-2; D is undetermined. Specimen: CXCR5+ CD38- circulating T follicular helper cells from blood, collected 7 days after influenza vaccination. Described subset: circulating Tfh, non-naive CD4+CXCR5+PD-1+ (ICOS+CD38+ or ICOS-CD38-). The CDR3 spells CASSVDPVTGELFF. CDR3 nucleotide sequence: TGTGCCAGCAGCGTAGATCCCGTCACCGGGGAGCTGTTTTTT.